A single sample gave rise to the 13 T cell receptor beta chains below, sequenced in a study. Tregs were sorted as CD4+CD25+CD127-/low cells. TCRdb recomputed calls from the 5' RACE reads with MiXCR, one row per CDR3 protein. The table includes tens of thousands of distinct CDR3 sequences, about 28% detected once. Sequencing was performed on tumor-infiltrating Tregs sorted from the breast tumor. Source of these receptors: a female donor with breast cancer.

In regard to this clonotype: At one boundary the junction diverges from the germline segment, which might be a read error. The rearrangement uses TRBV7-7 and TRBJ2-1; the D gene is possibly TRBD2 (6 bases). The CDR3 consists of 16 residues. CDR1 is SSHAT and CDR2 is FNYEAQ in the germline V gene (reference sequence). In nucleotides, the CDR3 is TGTGCTAGCAGCCAAGGCTTGGGTAGCGGCTACAATGAGCAGTTCTTC. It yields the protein CASSQGLGSGYNEQFF.

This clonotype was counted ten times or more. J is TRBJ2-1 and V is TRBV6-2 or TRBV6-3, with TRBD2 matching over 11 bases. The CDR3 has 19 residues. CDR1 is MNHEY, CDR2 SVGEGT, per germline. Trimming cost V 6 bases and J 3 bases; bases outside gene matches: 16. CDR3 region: CASSPIAGGRPSLYNEQFF. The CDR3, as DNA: TGTGCCAGCAGCCCCATAGCGGGGGGGCGGCCCTCCCTCTACAATGAGCAGTTCTTC.

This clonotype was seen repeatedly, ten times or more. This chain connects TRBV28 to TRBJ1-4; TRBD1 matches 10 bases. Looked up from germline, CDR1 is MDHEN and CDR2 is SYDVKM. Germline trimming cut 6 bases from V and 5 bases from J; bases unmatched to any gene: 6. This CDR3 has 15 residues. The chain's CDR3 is CASRPPDRGNEKLFF. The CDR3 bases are TGTGCCAGCAGGCCTCCGGACAGGGGGAATGAAAAACTGTTTTTT.

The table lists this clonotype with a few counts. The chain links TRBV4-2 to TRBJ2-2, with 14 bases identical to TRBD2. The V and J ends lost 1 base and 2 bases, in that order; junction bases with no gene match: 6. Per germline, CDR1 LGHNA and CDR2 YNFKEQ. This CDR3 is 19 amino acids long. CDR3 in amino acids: CASSQGRGLAGVNTGELFF. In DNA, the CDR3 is TGTGCCAGCAGCCAAGGGAGGGGACTAGCGGGAGTTAACACCGGGGAGCTGTTTTTT.

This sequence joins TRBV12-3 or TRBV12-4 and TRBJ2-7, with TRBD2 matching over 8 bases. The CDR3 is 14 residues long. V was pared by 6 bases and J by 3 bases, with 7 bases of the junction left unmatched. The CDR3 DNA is TGTGCCAGCAGGTCACGGGGGGGAGACTACGAGCAGTACTTC. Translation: CASRSRGGDYEQYF.

The CDR3 protein is CASSVGVDSPLHF. The CDR3 DNA sequence: TGTGCCAGCAGCGTAGGAGTGGATTCACCCCTCCACTTT. V usage is TRBV9 and J usage is TRBJ1-6; D remains unclear. V was trimmed by 0 bases and J by 8 bases, leaving 6 bases between them. CDR1 is SGDLS and CDR2 is YYNGEE in the germline V gene. CDR3 length: 13 amino acids.

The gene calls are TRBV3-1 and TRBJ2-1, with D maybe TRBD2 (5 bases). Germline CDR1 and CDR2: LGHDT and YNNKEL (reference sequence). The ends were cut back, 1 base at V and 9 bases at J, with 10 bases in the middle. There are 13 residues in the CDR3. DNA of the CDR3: TGTGCCAGCAGCCAAGGGAGGCCCGGTGAGCAGTTCTTC. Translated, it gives CASSQGRPGEQFF.

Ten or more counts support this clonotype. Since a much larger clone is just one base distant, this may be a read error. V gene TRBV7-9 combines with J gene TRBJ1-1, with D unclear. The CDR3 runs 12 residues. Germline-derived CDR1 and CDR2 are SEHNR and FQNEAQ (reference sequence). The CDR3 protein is CAGSAAGAEAFF. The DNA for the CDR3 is TGTGCCGGCAGCGCAGCAGGCGCTGAAGCTTTCTTT.

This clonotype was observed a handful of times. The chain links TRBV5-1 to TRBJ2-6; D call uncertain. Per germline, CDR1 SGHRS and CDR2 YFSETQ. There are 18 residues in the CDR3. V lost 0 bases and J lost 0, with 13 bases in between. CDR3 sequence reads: CASSLDGQARSGANVLTF. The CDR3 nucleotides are TGCGCCAGCAGCTTGGACGGGCAGGCGCGCTCTGGGGCCAACGTCCTGACTTTC.

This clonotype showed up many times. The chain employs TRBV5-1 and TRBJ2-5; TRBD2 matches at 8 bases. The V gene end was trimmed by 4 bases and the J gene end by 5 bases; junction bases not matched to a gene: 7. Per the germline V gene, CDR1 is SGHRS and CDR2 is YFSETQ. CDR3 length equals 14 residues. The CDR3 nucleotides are TGCGCCAGCAGCCCCGGACTAGCTCTGGAGACCCAGTACTTC. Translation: CASSPGLALETQYF.

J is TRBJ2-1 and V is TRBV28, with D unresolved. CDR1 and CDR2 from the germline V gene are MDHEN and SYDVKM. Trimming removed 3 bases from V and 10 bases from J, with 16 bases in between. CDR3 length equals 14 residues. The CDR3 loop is CASSFGRATREQFF. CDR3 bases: TGTGCCAGCAGTTTCGGACGAGCGACTCGGGAGCAGTTCTTC.

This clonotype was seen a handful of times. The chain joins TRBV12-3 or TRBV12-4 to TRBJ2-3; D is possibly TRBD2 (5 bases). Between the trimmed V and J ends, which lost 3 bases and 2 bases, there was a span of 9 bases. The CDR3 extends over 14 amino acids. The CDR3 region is CASSLGDNTDTQYF. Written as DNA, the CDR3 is TGTGCCAGCAGTTTGGGAGACAACACAGATACGCAGTATTTT.

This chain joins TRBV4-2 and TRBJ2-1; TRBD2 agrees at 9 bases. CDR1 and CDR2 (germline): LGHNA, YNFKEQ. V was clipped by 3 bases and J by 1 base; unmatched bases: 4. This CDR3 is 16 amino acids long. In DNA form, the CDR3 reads TGTGCCAGCAGCCAGCAAGCGGGAGGATCCTACAATGAGCAGTTCTTC. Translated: CASSQQAGGSYNEQFF.